This TCR beta chain emerged from a study of blood T cell repertoires in COVID-19. Study at large: Samples taken during acute and convalescent COVID-19 were collected in the United States, Italy and Spain. Nucleic acid was either cDNA or gDNA, and it came from T cells, B-cell-depleted T cells, or PBMCs.

In germline, CDR1 is SNHLY, CDR2 FYNNEI. V was pared by 7 bases and J by 6 bases, with 7 bases of the junction left unmatched. The CDR3 has 13 amino acids. In the authors' workflow: Counts of nucleated cells, estimated from reference gene primer amplification, were obtained. Data came from immunoSEQ multiplex PCR; TCRdb stores just in-frame clones and leaves some out. V and J calls and clone size are as listed in that table; D and trimming were resolved from the DNA. Altogether about 99,000 clones are present, about four fifths being singletons, with the ten largest covering around 18%. Sequenced: peripheral blood. This clonotype was obtained from an elderly woman with active or convalescent COVID-19. This rearrangement joins TRBV2 to TRBJ1-2; 8 bases are shared with TRBD1. CDR3 in amino acids: CASKAGGVNGYTF. The CDR3 DNA reads as TGTGCCAGCAAGGCAGGGGGCGTGAATGGCTACACCTTC. Combining the CDR3 with reference TRBV2 and TRBJ1-2 gives the whole variable domain EPEVTQTPSHQVTQMGQEVILRCVPISNHLYFYWYRQILGQKVEFLVSFYNNEISEKSEIFDDQFSVERPDGSNFTLKIRSTKLEDSAMYFCASKAGGVNGYTFGSGTRLTVV.